This T cell receptor beta chain derives from a study of T cells after yellow fever vaccination. Findings of the study overall: Booster samples showed a return of most primary-vaccination clones (almost 97% CD4, 85% to 90% CD8).

Making TCR cDNA involved 5'RACE template switching, which added UMIs and a universal primer site. MiXCR, run by TCRdb on the 5' RACE reads, gives a single entry per CDR3 protein. There are approximately 110,000 distinct CDR3 sequences in the sample; about 7% occur only once, and 2% to 3% lies in the top ten. Germline V gene sequence: CDR1 SQVTM, CDR2 ANQGSEA. There are 13 residues in the CDR3. V was shortened by 5 bases and J by 7 bases, with 16 bases between the two germline ends. This clonotype has a count of ten or more. The antigen remains unidentified. The V and J genes are TRBV29-1 and TRBJ2-3; TRBD1 or TRBD2 may be the D gene (6 bases each). This specimen consisted of CD4+ T cells sorted from PBMCs, obtained 10 days after the first yellow fever vaccination. This receptor was identified in a man aged 18 to 29 who received the YFV17D yellow fever vaccine. The CDR3 region is CSVRGRTLNTQYF. The CDR3 nucleotides read TGCAGCGTTCGGGGGCGGACCTTGAATACGCAGTATTTT.